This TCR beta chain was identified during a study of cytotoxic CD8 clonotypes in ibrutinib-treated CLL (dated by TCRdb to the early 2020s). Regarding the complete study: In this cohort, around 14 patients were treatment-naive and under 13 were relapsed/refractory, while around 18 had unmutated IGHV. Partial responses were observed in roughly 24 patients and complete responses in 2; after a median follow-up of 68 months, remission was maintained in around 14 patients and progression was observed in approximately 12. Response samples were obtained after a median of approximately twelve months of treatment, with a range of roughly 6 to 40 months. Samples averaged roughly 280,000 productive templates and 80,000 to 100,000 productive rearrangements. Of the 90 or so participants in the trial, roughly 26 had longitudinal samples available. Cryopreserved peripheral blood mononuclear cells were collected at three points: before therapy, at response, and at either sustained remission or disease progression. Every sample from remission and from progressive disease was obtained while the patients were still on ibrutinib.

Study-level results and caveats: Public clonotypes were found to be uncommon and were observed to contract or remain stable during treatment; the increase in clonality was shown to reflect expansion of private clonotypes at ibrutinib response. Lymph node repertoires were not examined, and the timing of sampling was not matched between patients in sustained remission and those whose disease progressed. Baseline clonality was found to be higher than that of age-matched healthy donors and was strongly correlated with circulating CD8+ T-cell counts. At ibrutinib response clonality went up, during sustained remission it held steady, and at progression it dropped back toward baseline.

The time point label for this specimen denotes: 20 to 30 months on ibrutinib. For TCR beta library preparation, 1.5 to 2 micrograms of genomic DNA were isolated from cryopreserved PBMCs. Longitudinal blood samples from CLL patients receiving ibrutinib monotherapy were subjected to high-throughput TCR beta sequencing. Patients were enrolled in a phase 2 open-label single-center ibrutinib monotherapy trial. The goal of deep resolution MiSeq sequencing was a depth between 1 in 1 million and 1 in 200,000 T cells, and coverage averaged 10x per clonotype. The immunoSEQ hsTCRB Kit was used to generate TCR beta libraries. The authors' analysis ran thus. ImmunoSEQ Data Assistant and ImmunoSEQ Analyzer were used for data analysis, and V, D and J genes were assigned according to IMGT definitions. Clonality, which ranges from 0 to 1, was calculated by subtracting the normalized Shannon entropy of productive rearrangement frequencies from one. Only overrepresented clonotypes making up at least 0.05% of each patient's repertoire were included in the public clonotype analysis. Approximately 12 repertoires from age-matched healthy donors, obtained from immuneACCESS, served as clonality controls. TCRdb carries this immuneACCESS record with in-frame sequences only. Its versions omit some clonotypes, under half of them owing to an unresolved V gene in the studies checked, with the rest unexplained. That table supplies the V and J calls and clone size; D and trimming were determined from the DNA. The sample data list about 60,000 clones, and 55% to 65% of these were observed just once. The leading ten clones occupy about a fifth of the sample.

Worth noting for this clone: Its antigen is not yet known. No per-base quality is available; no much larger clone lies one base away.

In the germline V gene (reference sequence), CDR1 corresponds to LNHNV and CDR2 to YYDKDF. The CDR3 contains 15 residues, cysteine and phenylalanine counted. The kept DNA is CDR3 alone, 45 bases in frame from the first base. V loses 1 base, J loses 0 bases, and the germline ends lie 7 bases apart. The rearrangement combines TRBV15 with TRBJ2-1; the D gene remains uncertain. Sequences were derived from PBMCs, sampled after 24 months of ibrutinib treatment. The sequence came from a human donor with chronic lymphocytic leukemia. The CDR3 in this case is CATSRGSTSYNEQFF. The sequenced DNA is TGTGCCACCAGCAGAGGGTCCACCTCCTACAATGAGCAGTTCTTC.